This entry lists 18 T cell receptor beta chains sequenced from one sample in a study of T cell responses to AZD1222 COVID-19 vaccine. The repertoire was sequenced with immunoSEQ multiplex PCR; TCRdb's copy has only in-frame clones and lacks some. The listing contains about 140,000 clones. The sequencing input was peripheral blood. The receptors here all came from an adult in good health.

The chain employs TRBV19 and TRBJ1-2, with unresolved D. The CDR3 runs to 12 residues. Germline V lookup: CDR1 LNHDA, CDR2 SQIVND (reference sequence). V was trimmed by 1 base and J by 8 bases, leaving 8 bases between them. CDR3 in amino acids: CASSIGLGGYTF. The CDR3 nucleotides are TGTGCCAGTAGTATAGGATTGGGGGGCTACACCTTC.

This rearrangement joins TRBV11-2 to TRBJ1-2; 9 nucleotides line up with TRBD1. Germline V gene sequence: CDR1 SGHAT, CDR2 FQNNGV. The CDR3 runs to 17 residues. After removal of 0 bases from V and 3 bases from J, the junction contained 8 bases not matched to a gene. The DNA of the CDR3 is TGTGCCAGCAGCTTAGAGCGAGGGGACAGGGTGGACTATGGCTACACCTTC. Its translation: CASSLERGDRVDYGYTF.

The chain carries TRBV6-5 and TRBJ1-1, with D possibly being TRBD1 (5 bases). The CDR3 sequence is 15 residues long. Germline V gives CDR1 MNHEY, CDR2 SVGAGI. Trimming stripped 2 bases from V and 7 bases from J, with 17 bases between. The CDR3 loop reads CASSYGTRARGEAFF. In DNA, the CDR3 is TGTGCCAGCAGTTACGGCACCAGGGCCCGGGGTGAAGCTTTCTTT.

V usage is TRBV28 and J usage is TRBJ1-5; 11 bases match TRBD1. Trimming took 3 bases from V and 3 from J; bases not matched to a gene: 7. The germline CDR1 and CDR2 sequences are MDHEN and SYDVKM. CDR3 size: 17 residues. The CDR3 sequence is CASSLGGTGGVNQPQHF. CDR3 bases: TGTGCCAGCAGTTTGGGGGGGACAGGGGGTGTCAATCAGCCCCAGCATTTT.

The chain couples TRBV30 to TRBJ2-1; 8 positions match TRBD2. Trimming took 4 bases from V and 0 from J; bases not matched to a gene: 14. The CDR3 sequence is 18 residues long. Per germline, CDR1 GTSNPN and CDR2 SVGIG (reference sequence). CDR3 amino acids: CAWIRRGVPSSSYNEQFF. The CDR3 bases are TGTGCCTGGATACGGCGGGGGGTCCCATCGAGCTCCTACAATGAGCAGTTCTTC. Using reference TRBV30 and TRBJ2-1 for the parts outside the CDR3, the full variable domain is SQTIHQWPATLVQPVGSPLSLECTVEGTSNPNLYWYRQAAGRGLQLLFYSVGIGQISSEVPQNLSASRPQDRQFILSSKKLLLSDSGFYLCAWIRRGVPSSSYNEQFFGPGTRLTVL.

The V and J genes are TRBV5-5 and TRBJ1-2, with D possibly TRBD1 on 5 matching bases. The CDR3 runs to 16 residues. Germline V CDR1 and CDR2: SGHKS, YYEKEE (reference sequence). The V end lost 0 bases, the J end lost 8 bases, and 20 bases lay between the germline ends. The DNA of the CDR3 is TGTGCCAGCAGCTTGGCCGTCCTGGGGGTCCAGTACGGCTACACCTTC. It is translated as CASSLAVLGVQYGYTF. The full variable domain, completed using reference TRBV5-5 and TRBJ1-2, is DAGVTQSPTHLIKTRGQQVTLRCSPISGHKSVSWYQQVLGQGPQFIFQYYEKEERGRGNFPDRFSARQFPNYSSELNVNALLLGDSALYLCASSLAVLGVQYGYTFGSGTRLTVV.

This chain links TRBV18 with TRBJ2-2, with 8 bases lining up with TRBD1. The CDR3 totals 17 residues. Germline V gives CDR1 KGHSH, CDR2 LQKENI. The junction had 8 bases not matched to a gene; V was cut back by 3 bases and J by 2 bases. The CDR3 DNA reads TGTGCCAGCTCACCTCCCCGTGGGACAGGAAACACCGGGGAGCTGTTTTTT. As protein: CASSPPRGTGNTGELFF.

To note about this clone: Different DNA sequences within this sample yield the same CDR3. The chain carries TRBV5-1 and TRBJ2-1, with TRBD2 identical over 7 bases. Germline trimming cut 3 bases from V and 7 bases from J; bases unmatched to any gene: 7. In germline, CDR1 is SGHRS, CDR2 YFSETQ. The CDR3 consists of 14 residues. The chain's CDR3 is CASSWGTGGNEQFF. As DNA, the CDR3 is TGCGCCAGCAGCTGGGGGACCGGGGGGAATGAGCAGTTCTTC.

The rearrangement joins TRBV6-5 to TRBJ2-3, with a tentative D call TRBD1 (6 bases). With 5 bases removed from V and 4 bases from J, the gap between germline ends came to 16 bases. Germline V CDR1 and CDR2: MNHEY, SVGAGI. The length of the CDR3 is 15 residues. In DNA form, the CDR3 reads TGTGCCAGCAGTCTATGGGGGCTAGGGGCAGATACGCAGTATTTT. This encodes CASSLWGLGADTQYF.

Worth noting for this clone: Other DNA sequences from this sample encode an identical CDR3 as well. The genes are TRBV15 and TRBJ1-3, with D unresolved. V was clipped by 0 bases and J by 0 bases, with 9 bases between them. This CDR3 comprises 16 residues. Germline lookup yields CDR1 LNHNV and CDR2 YYDKDF (reference sequence). The CDR3 DNA is TGTGCCACCAGCAGAGACCGCGGGGTCTCTGGAAACACCATATATTTT. This encodes CATSRDRGVSGNTIYF. Full variable domain (rest looked up from reference TRBV15 and TRBJ1-3): DAMVIQNPRYQVTQFGKPVTLSCSQTLNHNVMYWYQQKSSQAPKLLFHYYDKDFNNEADTPDNFQSRRPNTSFCFLDIRSPGLGDTAMYLCATSRDRGVSGNTIYFGEGSWLTVV.

The CDR3 region has the DNA TGTGCCAGCAGTTTATCGGATCCCGGGACAGGGGGCTTCGGGGAGCTGTTTTTT. This encodes CASSLSDPGTGGFGELFF. J is TRBJ2-2 and V is TRBV27; 12 bases match TRBD1. The CDR3 contains 18 residues. Germline values: CDR1 MNHEY, CDR2 SMNVEV (reference sequence). Losses at the gene ends were 0 bases for V and 7 bases for J; bases not matched to a gene: 9.

The genes are TRBV5-4 and TRBJ2-1; D remains ambiguous. Germline V lookup: CDR1 SGHNT, CDR2 YYREEE (reference sequence). The CDR3 consists of 13 residues. The germline V and J ends were trimmed by 1 base and 6 bases, with 8 bases remaining between them. The CDR3 DNA reads as TGTGCCAGCAGCTTGTCTGGAAGCAATGAGCAGTTCTTC. It specifies CASSLSGSNEQFF.

The gene calls are TRBV7-8 and TRBJ1-2; weak D call: TRBD1 (6 bases). V was pared by 4 bases and J by 5 bases, with 20 bases between. Germline loops: CDR1 SGHVS, CDR2 FQNEAQ. CDR3 length: 16 residues. CDR3 loop: CASSSNRGGSIYGYTF. CDR3 coding DNA: TGTGCCAGCAGCTCAAACCGTGGGGGCTCCATTTATGGCTACACCTTC.

The chain has TRBV6-6 and TRBJ2-2; D remains unclear. Trimming took off 2 bases at V and 3 bases at J, with 4 bases between the two ends. This CDR3 is built from 13 residues. From germline, CDR1 is MNHNY and CDR2 SVGAGI (reference sequence). CDR3 protein: CASSYRHTGELFF. The CDR3 DNA is TGTGCCAGCAGTTACCGTCACACCGGGGAGCTGTTTTTT.

The genes are TRBV4-1 and TRBJ1-1; tentative D call: TRBD1 (6 bases). CDR3 length: 16 amino acids. Trimming left V 4 bases short and J 4 bases short, with 19 bases between. The germline CDR1 and CDR2 sequences are MGHRA and YSYEKL. The CDR3, as DNA: TGCGCCAGCAGCCCATCCGTGGGGGCTGCTAGCACTGAAGCTTTCTTT. This encodes CASSPSVGAASTEAFF.

J is TRBJ1-2 and V is TRBV15; D remains ambiguous. V dropped 0 bases and J dropped 7 bases, with 15 bases sitting between them. The CDR3 length is 15 residues. Germline V gene lookup returns CDR1 LNHNV and CDR2 YYDKDF (reference sequence). Here the CDR3 reads CATSRDGEGAGGYTF. The DNA of the CDR3 is TGTGCCACCAGCAGAGATGGGGAGGGCGCGGGTGGCTACACCTTC.

This chain joins TRBV7-9 and TRBJ1-4, with D unresolved. Between the trimmed V and J ends, which lost 3 bases and 0 bases, there was a span of 5 bases. The CDR3 sequence is 14 residues long. CDR1 and CDR2 (germline): SEHNR, FQNEAQ (reference sequence). CDR3 protein: CASSLTTTNEKLFF. The CDR3 DNA sequence: TGTGCCAGCAGCTTGACTACAACTAATGAAAAACTGTTTTTT.

This chain links TRBV7-9 with TRBJ2-7; D may be TRBD2 (7 bases). Germline CDR1 reads SEHNR; CDR2 reads FQNEAQ (reference sequence). The CDR3 extends over 15 amino acids. Trimming took off 1 base at V and 2 bases at J, with 12 bases between the two ends. The CDR3 sequence: CASSLEGGRTYEQYF. The CDR3 DNA reads as TGTGCCAGCAGCTTAGAGGGGGGGCGGACCTACGAGCAGTACTTC.